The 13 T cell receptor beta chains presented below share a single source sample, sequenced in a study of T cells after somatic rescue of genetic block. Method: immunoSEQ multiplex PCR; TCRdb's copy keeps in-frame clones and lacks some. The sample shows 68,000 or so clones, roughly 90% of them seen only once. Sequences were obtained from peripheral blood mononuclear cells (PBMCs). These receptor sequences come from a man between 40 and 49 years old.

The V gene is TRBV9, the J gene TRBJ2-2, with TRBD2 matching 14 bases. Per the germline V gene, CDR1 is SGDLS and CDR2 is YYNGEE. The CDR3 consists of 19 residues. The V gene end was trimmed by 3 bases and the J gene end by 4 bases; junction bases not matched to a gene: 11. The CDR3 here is CASSASRGLAGVRTGELFF. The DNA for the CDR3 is TGTGCCAGCAGCGCCTCTCGGGGACTAGCGGGAGTGCGCACCGGGGAGCTGTTTTTT.

The DNA for the CDR3 is TGCGCCAGCAGCCAAGATCCCCTATGGGGGGAGCAGTACTTC. This sequence encodes CASSQDPLWGEQYF. The chain links TRBV4-1 to TRBJ2-5, with D perhaps TRBD2 (6 bases). The germline V and J ends were trimmed by 0 bases and 11 bases, with 16 bases remaining between them. Per germline, CDR1 MGHRA and CDR2 YSYEKL. The CDR3 totals 14 residues.

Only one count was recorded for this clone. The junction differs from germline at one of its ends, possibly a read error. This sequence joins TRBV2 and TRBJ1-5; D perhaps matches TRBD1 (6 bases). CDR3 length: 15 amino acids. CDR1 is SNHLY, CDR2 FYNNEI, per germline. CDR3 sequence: CASREEGGGNQPQHF. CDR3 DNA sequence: TGTGCCAGCAGAGAAGAGGGAGGGGGGAATCAGCCCCAGCATTTT.

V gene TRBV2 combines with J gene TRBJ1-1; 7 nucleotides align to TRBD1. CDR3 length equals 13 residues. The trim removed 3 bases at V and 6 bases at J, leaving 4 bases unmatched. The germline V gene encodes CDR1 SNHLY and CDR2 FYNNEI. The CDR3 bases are TGTGCCAGCAGTGACGGGACAGAACCTGAAGCTTTCTTT. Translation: CASSDGTEPEAFF. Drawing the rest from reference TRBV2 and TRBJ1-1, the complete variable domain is EPEVTQTPSHQVTQMGQEVILRCVPISNHLYFYWYRQILGQKVEFLVSFYNNEISEKSEIFDDQFSVERPDGSNFTLKIRSTKLEDSAMYFCASSDGTEPEAFFGQGTRLTVV.

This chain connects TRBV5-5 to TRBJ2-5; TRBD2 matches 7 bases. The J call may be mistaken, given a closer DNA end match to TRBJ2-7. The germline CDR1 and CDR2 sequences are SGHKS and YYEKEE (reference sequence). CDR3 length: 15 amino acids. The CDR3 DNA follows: TGTGCCAGCAGCTTGGGCGGGGGTCTCGACTACGAGCAGTACTTC. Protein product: CASSLGGGLDYEQYF.

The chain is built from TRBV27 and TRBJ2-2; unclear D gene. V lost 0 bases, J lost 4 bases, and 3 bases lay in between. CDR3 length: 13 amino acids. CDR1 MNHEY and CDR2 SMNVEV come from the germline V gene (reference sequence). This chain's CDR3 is CASSLSSTGELFF. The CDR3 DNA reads TGTGCCAGCAGTTTATCTAGCACCGGGGAGCTGTTTTTT.

CDR3 sequence: CASSSSQGAIEQFF. In DNA form, the CDR3 reads TGTGCCAGCAGCTCATCACAGGGGGCGATTGAGCAGTTCTTC. The J gene is TRBJ2-1, the V gene TRBV5-4; 9 bases line up with TRBD1. The CDR3 runs 14 residues. Trimming at V came to 3 bases and at J to 9 bases, leaving 7 bases not matched to a gene. CDR1 and CDR2 (germline): SGHNT, YYREEE (reference sequence). Full variable domain (rest looked up from reference TRBV5-4 and TRBJ2-1): ETGVTQSPTHLIKTRGQQVTLRCSSQSGHNTVSWYQQALGQGPQFIFQYYREEENGRGNFPPRFSGLQFPNYSSELNVNALELDDSALYLCASSSSQGAIEQFFGPGTRLTVL.

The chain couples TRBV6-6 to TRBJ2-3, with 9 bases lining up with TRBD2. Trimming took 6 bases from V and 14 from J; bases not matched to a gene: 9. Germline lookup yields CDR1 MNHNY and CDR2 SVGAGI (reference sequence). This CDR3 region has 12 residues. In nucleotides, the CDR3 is TGTGCCAGCAGGGGGACTAGCCGGGGTTCGTATTTT. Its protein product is CASRGTSRGSYF.

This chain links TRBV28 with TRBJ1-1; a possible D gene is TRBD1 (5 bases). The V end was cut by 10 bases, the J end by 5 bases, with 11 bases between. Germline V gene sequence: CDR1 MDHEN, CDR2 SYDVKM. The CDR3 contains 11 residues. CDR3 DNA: TGTGCCACTCGGGGGGGGACTGAAGCTTTCTTT. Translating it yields CATRGGTEAFF.

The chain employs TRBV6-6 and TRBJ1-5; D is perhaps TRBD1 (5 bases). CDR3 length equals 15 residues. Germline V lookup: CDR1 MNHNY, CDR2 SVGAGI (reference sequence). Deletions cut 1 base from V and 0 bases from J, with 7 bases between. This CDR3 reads CASSYFGGSNQPQHF. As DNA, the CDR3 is TGTGCCAGCAGTTACTTTGGGGGTAGCAATCAGCCCCAGCATTTT.

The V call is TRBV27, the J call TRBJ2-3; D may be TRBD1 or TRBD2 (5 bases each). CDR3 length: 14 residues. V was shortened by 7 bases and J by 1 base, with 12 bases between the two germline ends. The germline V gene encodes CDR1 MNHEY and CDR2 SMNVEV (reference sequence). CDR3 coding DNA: TGTGCCAGCACCGGGACGGTTCGCACAGATACGCAGTATTTT. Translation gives CASTGTVRTDTQYF.

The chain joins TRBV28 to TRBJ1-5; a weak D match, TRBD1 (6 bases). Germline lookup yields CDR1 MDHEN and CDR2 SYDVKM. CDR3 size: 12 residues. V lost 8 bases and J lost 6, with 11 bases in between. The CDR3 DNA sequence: TGTGCCAGCTCCTCAGGGGCTCAGCCCCAGCATTTT. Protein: CASSSGAQPQHF.

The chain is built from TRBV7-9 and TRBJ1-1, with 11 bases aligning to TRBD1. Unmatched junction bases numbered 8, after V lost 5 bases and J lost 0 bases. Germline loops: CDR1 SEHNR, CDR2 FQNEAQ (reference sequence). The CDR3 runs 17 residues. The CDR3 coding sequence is TGTGCCAGCAGCCTAAGGGACAGGGGGTACATGAACACTGAAGCTTTCTTT. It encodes CASSLRDRGYMNTEAFF. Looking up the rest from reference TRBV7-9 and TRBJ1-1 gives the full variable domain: DTGVSQNPRHKITKRGQNVTFRCDPISEHNRLYWYRQTLGQGPEFLTYFQNEAQLEKSRLLSDRFSAERPKGSFSTLEIQRTEQGDSAMYLCASSLRDRGYMNTEAFFGQGTRLTVV.